These 31 T cell receptor beta chains were all obtained from the same sample, sequenced in a study of cytomegalovirus exposure and HLA in healthy donors (dated by TCRdb to the late 2010s). Libraries were built with the immunoSEQ multiplex PCR assay. The multiplex PCR relied on a mix of 60 forward primers for TCR Vbeta segments and 13 reverse primers for TCR Jbeta segments. TCRdb carries this immuneACCESS record with in-frame sequences only. Its versions omit some clonotypes, under half of them owing to an unresolved V gene in the studies checked, with the rest unexplained. This sample gives some 140,000 clones in total; around 85% of them show up just once. Roughly 8.8% of the sample belongs to the ten largest clones. The sequenced sample consisted of PBMCs. The receptors come from a woman aged 45-65 years in good health and CMV-seropositive.

Only one count was recorded for this clone. The chain links TRBV15 to TRBJ2-2, with a weak D call TRBD1 (6 bases). This CDR3 is built from 16 residues. From germline, CDR1 is LNHNV and CDR2 YYDKDF (reference sequence). Trimming stripped 1 base from V and 0 bases from J, with 9 bases between. The DNA for the CDR3 is TGTGCCACCAGCAGAGTGGACAGCGCGAACACCGGGGAGCTGTTTTTT. Protein product: CATSRVDSANTGELFF.

The table lists this clone with a few counts. An end of the junction does not agree with germline; a read error may underlie this. This rearrangement joins TRBV7-7 to TRBJ2-1; TRBD2 matches at 7 bases. The germline gives CDR1 SSHAT, CDR2 FNYEAQ (reference sequence). This CDR3 spans 15 amino acids. CDR3 sequence (DNA): TGTGCTAGCAGCCCCCACTTGGGGGGGTTAAATGAGCAGTTCTTC. It encodes CASSPHLGGLNEQFF.

The chain employs TRBV6-1 and TRBJ1-5; 9 bases line up with TRBD1. Germline CDR1 reads MNHNS; CDR2 reads SASEGT. This CDR3 is 15 amino acids long. V shed 7 bases and J 7 bases; nucleotides not matched to a gene: 11. The CDR3, as DNA: TGTGCCAGCACCGCGGACAGGGGCTCCGGACAGCCCCAGCATTTT. This gives the protein CASTADRGSGQPQHF.

This clone was detected a few times. The chain uses TRBV6-5 and TRBJ1-5, with 8 bases fitting TRBD1. Germline lookup yields CDR1 MNHEY and CDR2 SVGAGI. V lost 6 bases, J lost 4 bases, and 8 bases stayed unmatched. The CDR3 sequence is 15 residues long. CDR3 in DNA: TGTGCCAGCAGATACGGACAGGGACGTAATCAGCCCCAGCATTTT. Encoded protein: CASRYGQGRNQPQHF.

The genes are TRBV2 and TRBJ2-3, with TRBD1 matching over 12 bases. After removal of 3 bases from V and 5 bases from J, the junction contained 9 bases not matched to a gene. The length of the CDR3 is 17 residues. The germline gives CDR1 SNHLY, CDR2 FYNNEI. Here the CDR3 DNA reads TGTGCCAGCAGTGACCCGGGACAGGGGGCTTTGAGAGATACGCAGTATTTT. This gives the protein CASSDPGQGALRDTQYF. Drawing the rest from reference TRBV2 and TRBJ2-3, the complete variable domain is EPEVTQTPSHQVTQMGQEVILRCVPISNHLYFYWYRQILGQKVEFLVSFYNNEISEKSEIFDDQFSVERPDGSNFTLKIRSTKLEDSAMYFCASSDPGQGALRDTQYFGPGTRLTVL.

The chain links TRBV30 to TRBJ1-3; weak D call: TRBD1 (5 bases). In germline, CDR1 is GTSNPN, CDR2 SVGIG (reference sequence). V lost 3 bases to trimming and J lost 4 bases, with 16 bases between them. CDR3 length equals 15 residues. The CDR3 spells CAWRGPAGRGNTIYF. The CDR3 DNA reads TGTGCCTGGAGGGGACCCGCGGGAAGGGGAAACACCATATATTTT.

The J gene is TRBJ2-7, the V gene TRBV5-1; 10 bases are a match to TRBD1. From germline, CDR1 is SGHRS and CDR2 YFSETQ. V trimming: 0 bases; J trimming: 4 bases; junction bases outside the gene matches: 1. The CDR3 sequence is 14 residues long. The CDR3 bases are TGCGCCAGCAGCTTGGGGGACAGGGGATACGAGCAGTACTTC. Translated, it gives CASSLGDRGYEQYF.

The chain uses TRBV6-5 and TRBJ2-7; 9 bases map to TRBD2. CDR3 length: 15 residues. Germline V CDR1 and CDR2: MNHEY, SVGAGI. V shed 4 bases, J shed 0 bases, and the junction held 4 bases outside the gene matches. The CDR3 protein is CASSSASGDSYEQYF. The CDR3 coding sequence is TGTGCCAGCAGTTCGGCTAGCGGGGACTCCTACGAGCAGTACTTC.

The chain combines TRBV9 with TRBJ2-5; 10 bases are shared with TRBD2. V shed 3 bases and J 6 bases; nucleotides not matched to a gene: 11. This CDR3 contains 16 residues. Germline V gives CDR1 SGDLS, CDR2 YYNGEE. The CDR3 nucleotides are TGTGCCAGCAGCGCCGGAACCGGGACTAGCGCCAAGACCCAGTACTTC. Its translation is CASSAGTGTSAKTQYF.

In this sample, this clone turned up a few times. CDR3 amino acids: CASSLLSSTDTQYF. As DNA, the CDR3 is TGTGCCAGCAGCTTATTATCTAGCACAGATACGCAGTATTTT. The genes are TRBV7-2 and TRBJ2-3; D gene unclear. The V gene's germline CDR1 is SGHTA and CDR2 FQGNSA. CDR3 length equals 14 residues. V was shortened by 2 bases and J by 0 bases, with 6 bases between the two germline ends.

The V and J genes are TRBV5-4 and TRBJ2-3; D might be TRBD1 (6 bases). This CDR3 is built from 14 residues. Trimming removed 4 bases from V and 2 bases from J, with 11 bases in between. The germline V gene has CDR1 SGHNT and CDR2 YYREEE (reference sequence). This CDR3 reads CASSQDRYTDTQYF. CDR3 nucleotide sequence: TGTGCCAGCAGCCAGGACAGATACACAGATACGCAGTATTTT. The entire variable domain, with the rest obtained from reference TRBV5-4 and TRBJ2-3, is as follows: ETGVTQSPTHLIKTRGQQVTLRCSSQSGHNTVSWYQQALGQGPQFIFQYYREEENGRGNFPPRFSGLQFPNYSSELNVNALELDDSALYLCASSQDRYTDTQYFGPGTRLTVL.

The chain links TRBV5-4 to TRBJ2-7, with 10 bases identical to TRBD2. This CDR3 has 14 amino acids. Germline V gene sequence: CDR1 SGHNT, CDR2 YYREEE (reference sequence). The J segment lost 5 bases and the V segment lost 7 bases, leaving 9 bases of the junction unmatched. The CDR3 spells CASYERGGPDEQYF. The CDR3 DNA follows: TGTGCCAGCTACGAGCGGGGGGGCCCCGACGAGCAGTACTTC.

V is TRBV6-4 and J is TRBJ2-6; D is ambiguous. Germline values: CDR1 MRHNA, CDR2 SNTAGT. V lost 5 bases and J 4 bases, leaving 9 bases between the germline ends. This CDR3 has 14 residues. This CDR3 reads CASSLREGANVLTF. The CDR3 nucleotides are TGTGCCAGCAGTCTCCGCGAAGGGGCCAACGTCCTGACTTTC.

This rearrangement joins TRBV14 to TRBJ2-1, with D possibly being TRBD2 (6 bases). The germline gives CDR1 SGHDN, CDR2 FVKESK. This CDR3 spans 18 amino acids. V lost 4 bases, J lost 4 bases, and 23 bases lay in between. CDR3 sequence: CASSLRDFTRGFYNEQFF. The CDR3 region has the DNA TGTGCCAGCAGCCTACGGGACTTCACTCGCGGCTTTTACAATGAGCAGTTCTTC.

The chain joins TRBV13 to TRBJ2-3; 10 nucleotides match TRBD1. Germline assignment: CDR1 PRHDT and CDR2 FYEKMQ (reference sequence). The V gene end was trimmed by 5 bases and the J gene end by 0 bases; junction bases not matched to a gene: 8. The CDR3 spans 17 residues. This CDR3 reads CASSGGTGVESTDTQYF. CDR3 nucleotide sequence: TGTGCCAGCAGCGGGGGGACAGGGGTCGAAAGCACAGATACGCAGTATTTT.

The V call is TRBV29-1, the J call TRBJ1-1, with 7 bases identical to TRBD1. The CDR3 runs to 12 residues. V shed 5 bases, J shed 5 bases, and the junction held 5 bases outside the gene matches. Germline CDR1 SQVTM, CDR2 ANQGSEA. CDR3 residues: CSVRQGYTEAFF. DNA of the CDR3: TGCAGCGTTCGACAGGGTTATACTGAAGCTTTCTTT.

The chain uses TRBV2 and TRBJ1-6; tentatively, D is TRBD1 (6 bases). This CDR3 region has 14 residues. In germline, CDR1 is SNHLY, CDR2 FYNNEI. Trimming shortened V by 2 bases and J by 6 bases, and 8 bases separated the two germline ends. The CDR3 here is CASSEKGGNSPLHF. The CDR3 coding sequence is TGTGCCAGCAGTGAAAAAGGGGGTAATTCACCCCTCCACTTT.

The V call is TRBV11-2, the J call TRBJ1-1, with D possibly TRBD1 on 5 matching bases. CDR1 is SGHAT and CDR2 is FQNNGV in the germline V gene. V lost 7 bases to trimming and J lost 4 bases, with 22 bases between them. This CDR3 contains 16 residues. The CDR3 is CASTRGAGRVGTEAFF. CDR3 sequence (DNA): TGTGCCAGCACCCGTGGGGCAGGGAGGGTGGGCACTGAAGCTTTCTTT.

V and J are TRBV9 and TRBJ2-7, with 7 bases aligning to TRBD1. V was pared by 4 bases and J by 3 bases, with 7 bases of the junction left unmatched. CDR3 length equals 14 residues. CDR1 is SGDLS, CDR2 YYNGEE, per germline. The CDR3 is CASSRRDSLYEQYF. The DNA for the CDR3 is TGTGCCAGCAGCCGAAGGGACAGCCTCTACGAGCAGTACTTC.

The V gene is TRBV29-1, the J gene TRBJ2-7, with 14 bases matching TRBD2. The ends lost 8 bases at V and 2 bases at J; junction bases unmatched: 26. Germline V gives CDR1 SQVTM, CDR2 ANQGSEA. The CDR3 consists of 21 residues. The CDR3, as DNA: TGCAGCCCGAGAGCCGTGGACAGGGAATTAGGGACTAGCGGGGGTACCTACGAGCAGTACTTC. Amino acids: CSPRAVDRELGTSGGTYEQYF.

This chain joins TRBV7-6 and TRBJ2-2, with TRBD1 matching 8 bases. Germline values: CDR1 SGHVS, CDR2 FNYEAQ. V was pared by 5 bases and J by 5 bases, with 10 bases of the junction left unmatched. This CDR3 comprises 16 residues. The CDR3 coding sequence is TGTGCCAGCAGCCCTACACAGGACAGGGCGACCGGGGAGCTGTTTTTT. Encoded protein: CASSPTQDRATGELFF. Looking up the rest from reference TRBV7-6 and TRBJ2-2 gives the full variable domain: GAGVSQSPRYKVTKRGQDVALRCDPISGHVSLYWYRQALGQGPEFLTYFNYEAQQDKSGLPNDRFSAERPEGSISTLTIQRTEQRDSAMYRCASSPTQDRATGELFFGEGSRLTVL.

This clone was picked up a small number of times. V gene TRBV30 combines with J gene TRBJ2-1; TRBD1 agrees at 7 bases. The CDR3 is 15 amino acids. The germline gives CDR1 GTSNPN, CDR2 SVGIG (reference sequence). After removal of 3 bases from V and 7 bases from J, the junction contained 12 bases not matched to a gene. CDR3 nucleotide sequence: TGTGCCTGGAGCCACCCAGGGGGTTTGGGGAATGAGCAGTTCTTC. Translating gives CAWSHPGGLGNEQFF.

The V call is TRBV7-2, the J call TRBJ2-1; 9 bases are a match to TRBD1. There are 17 residues in the CDR3. Losses at the gene ends were 2 bases for V and 7 bases for J; bases not matched to a gene: 12. The germline gives CDR1 SGHTA, CDR2 FQGNSA. In DNA, the CDR3 is TGTGCCAGCAGCTTAACTGGGGGGGGACAGGGACGGAATGAGCAGTTCTTC. Translating gives CASSLTGGGQGRNEQFF. The entire variable domain, with the rest obtained from reference TRBV7-2 and TRBJ2-1, is as follows: GAGVSQSPSNKVTEKGKDVELRCDPISGHTALYWYRQSLGQGLEFLIYFQGNSAPDKSGLPSDRFSAERTGGSVSTLTIQRTQQEDSAVYLCASSLTGGGQGRNEQFFGPGTRLTVL.

J is TRBJ1-1 and V is TRBV6-1; the match to TRBD1 covers 7 bases. Germline V gene sequence: CDR1 MNHNS, CDR2 SASEGT. The CDR3 consists of 13 residues. With V trimmed by 7 bases and J by 4 bases, 6 bases remained unmatched. The DNA for the CDR3 is TGTGCCAGCACCCAGGGGGTCATCACTGAAGCTTTCTTT. It translates to CASTQGVITEAFF.

This clone was detected once. V usage is TRBV28 and J usage is TRBJ2-3; D is perhaps TRBD1 (7 bases). V lost 5 bases and J 2 bases, leaving 14 bases between the germline ends. CDR3 length: 15 residues. CDR1 and CDR2 (germline): MDHEN, SYDVKM. This chain's CDR3 is CASSPPGGITDTQYF. The CDR3 DNA reads as TGTGCCAGCAGTCCACCAGGGGGGATCACAGATACGCAGTATTTT.

This clone has a single count. This sequence joins TRBV6-6 and TRBJ2-3; 8 bases align to TRBD1. CDR3 length: 16 amino acids. The V gene's germline CDR1 is MNHNY and CDR2 SVGAGI (reference sequence). V gave up 0 bases and J gave up 5 bases; unmatched junction bases: 7. The CDR3 is CASSYSNSRGRDTQYF. CDR3 sequence (DNA): TGTGCCAGCAGTTACTCGAATAGCAGGGGGCGAGATACGCAGTATTTT.

V and J are TRBV11-2 and TRBJ2-5; TRBD1 matches 9 bases. CDR1 SGHAT and CDR2 FQNNGV come from the germline V gene. This CDR3 is built from 15 residues. J lost 5 bases, V lost 5 bases, and 9 bases had no gene match. This CDR3 reads CASSANRGRGETQYF. The CDR3 DNA follows: TGTGCCAGCAGCGCAAACAGGGGGCGCGGTGAGACCCAGTACTTC.

CDR3 sequence reads: CASSPRDRSGANVLTF. For the CDR3, the DNA is TGCGCCAGCAGCCCCCGGGACAGATCTGGGGCCAACGTCCTGACTTTC. The rearrangement links TRBV5-1 to TRBJ2-6, with TRBD1 identical over 7 bases. Trimming cost V 4 bases and J 1 base; bases outside gene matches: 5. CDR3 length: 16 residues. CDR1 is SGHRS, CDR2 YFSETQ, per germline.

The chain is built from TRBV11-3 and TRBJ2-1, with TRBD2 identical over 10 bases. After removal of 1 base from V and 8 bases from J, the junction contained 5 bases not matched to a gene. The CDR3 runs to 15 residues. Germline CDR1 and CDR2: SGHNT and YENEEA. The CDR3 protein is CASSLGPSGGYEQFF. Here the CDR3 DNA reads TGTGCCAGCAGCTTAGGGCCTAGCGGGGGCTATGAGCAGTTCTTC.

The gene calls are TRBV19 and TRBJ2-7; D might be TRBD1 (5 bases). CDR3 length: 13 residues. The V gene lost 5 bases and the J gene lost 3 bases, with 11 bases spanning the gap. From germline, CDR1 is LNHDA and CDR2 SQIVND (reference sequence). In DNA form, the CDR3 reads TGTGCCAGTAGTCCGACAGCCTACTACGAGCAGTACTTC. Residues: CASSPTAYYEQYF.

This clone was found once. This chain joins TRBV5-1 and TRBJ1-2, with 8 bases aligning to TRBD1. Trimming removed 3 bases from V and 6 bases from J; junction bases left unmatched: 13. Germline assignment: CDR1 SGHRS and CDR2 YFSETQ. The CDR3 extends over 16 amino acids. The CDR3 spells CASSWGNRGAKNGYTF. CDR3 in DNA: TGCGCCAGCAGCTGGGGCAACAGGGGGGCTAAGAATGGCTACACCTTC. Full variable domain (rest looked up from reference TRBV5-1 and TRBJ1-2): KAGVTQTPRYLIKTRGQQVTLSCSPISGHRSVSWYQQTPGQGLQFLFEYFSETQRNKGNFPGRFSGRQFSNSRSEMNVSTLELGDSALYLCASSWGNRGAKNGYTFGSGTRLTVV.